This TCR beta chain was identified during a study of tumor-infiltrating lymphocytes in primary liver carcinoma. As to this clonotype: The junction departs from germline at one end; a sequencing error may be responsible.

The source material, roughly 18-31 mg of unsorted bulk tissue, was used to co-extract RNA and DNA. With a constant-region primer, TCR beta cDNA was made from approximately 520 ng of total RNA. Amplification in three nested multiplex PCR rounds with slightly modified ARM-PCR gave rise to TCR beta libraries. Running nine to ten cycles apiece, the first two PCR rounds relied on TRBV1-TRBV30 forward primers together with a C-beta reverse primer. From the multiplex PCR reads, TCRdb called clonotypes with MiXCR, one entry per CDR3 protein. The data show 95,000 to 100,000 distinct CDR3 sequences, around 66% seen once. Per germline, CDR1 SGHAT and CDR2 FQNNGV. CDR3 size: 15 residues.

Sequenced sample: liver tumor tissue from sampling region 2. The sample's subset: tumor region T2, inferior pole. This clonotype originated in a woman aged 60-70 years with primary liver carcinoma and hepatitis B virus infection. The chain recombines TRBV11-2 with TRBJ2-6; tentative D call: TRBD1 (6 bases). DNA for the CDR3: TGTGCTAGCAGCTTAGGGGGAGCAGGGGCCAACGTCTCGACTTTC. Its translation: CASSLGGAGANVSTF.